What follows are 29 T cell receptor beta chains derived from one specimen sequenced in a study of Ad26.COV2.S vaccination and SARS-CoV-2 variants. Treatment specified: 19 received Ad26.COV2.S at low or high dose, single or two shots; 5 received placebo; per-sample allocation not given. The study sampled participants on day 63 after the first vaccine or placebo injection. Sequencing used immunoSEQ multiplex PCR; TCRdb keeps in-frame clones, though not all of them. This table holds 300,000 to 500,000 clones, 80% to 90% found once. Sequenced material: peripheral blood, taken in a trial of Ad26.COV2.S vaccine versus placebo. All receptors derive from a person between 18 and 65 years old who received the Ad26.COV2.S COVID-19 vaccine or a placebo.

The chain's CDR3 is CATSSPYQGGYEQYF. The DNA for the CDR3 is TGTGCCACCAGCAGCCCGTACCAGGGAGGCTACGAGCAGTACTTC. The chain couples TRBV15 to TRBJ2-7; TRBD2 is a possible D gene (6 bases). V was trimmed by 3 bases and J by 3 bases, leaving 15 bases between them. Germline CDR1 LNHNV, CDR2 YYDKDF (reference sequence). The CDR3 consists of 15 residues. Looking up the rest from reference TRBV15 and TRBJ2-7 gives the full variable domain: DAMVIQNPRYQVTQFGKPVTLSCSQTLNHNVMYWYQQKSSQAPKLLFHYYDKDFNNEADTPDNFQSRRPNTSFCFLDIRSPGLGDTAMYLCATSSPYQGGYEQYFGPGTRLTVT.

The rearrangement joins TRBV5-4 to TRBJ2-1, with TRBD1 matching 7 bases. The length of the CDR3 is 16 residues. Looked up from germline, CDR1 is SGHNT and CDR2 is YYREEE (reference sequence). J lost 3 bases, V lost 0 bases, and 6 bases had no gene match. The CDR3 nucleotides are TGTGCCAGCAGCTTGGGCCAGGGGGAGTTCTACAATGAGCAGTTCTTC. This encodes CASSLGQGEFYNEQFF.

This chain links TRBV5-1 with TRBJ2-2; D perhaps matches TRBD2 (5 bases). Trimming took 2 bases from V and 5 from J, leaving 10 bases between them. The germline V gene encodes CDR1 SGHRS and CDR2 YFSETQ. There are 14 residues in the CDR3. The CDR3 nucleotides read TGCGCCAGCAGCTTTGACGGCGGGACCGGGGAGCTGTTTTTT. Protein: CASSFDGGTGELFF. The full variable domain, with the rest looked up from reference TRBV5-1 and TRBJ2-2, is KAGVTQTPRYLIKTRGQQVTLSCSPISGHRSVSWYQQTPGQGLQFLFEYFSETQRNKGNFPGRFSGRQFSNSRSEMNVSTLELGDSALYLCASSFDGGTGELFFGEGSRLTVL.

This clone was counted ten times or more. CDR3 in amino acids: CASSERLAGRYEQYF. The CDR3 DNA sequence: TGTGCCAGCAGTGAAAGACTAGCGGGGCGGTACGAGCAGTACTTC. The chain links TRBV6-1 to TRBJ2-7; 11 nucleotides agree with TRBD2. V lost 2 bases to trimming and J lost 4 bases; unmatched junction nucleotides: 4. This CDR3 is 15 amino acids long. Germline V gene lookup returns CDR1 MNHNS and CDR2 SASEGT.

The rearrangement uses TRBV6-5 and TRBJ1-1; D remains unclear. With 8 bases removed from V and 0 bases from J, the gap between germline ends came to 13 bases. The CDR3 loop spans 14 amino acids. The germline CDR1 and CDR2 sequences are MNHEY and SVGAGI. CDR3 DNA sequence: TGTGCCAGCCGTCCTAACCCACTGAACACTGAAGCTTTCTTT. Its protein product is CASRPNPLNTEAFF.

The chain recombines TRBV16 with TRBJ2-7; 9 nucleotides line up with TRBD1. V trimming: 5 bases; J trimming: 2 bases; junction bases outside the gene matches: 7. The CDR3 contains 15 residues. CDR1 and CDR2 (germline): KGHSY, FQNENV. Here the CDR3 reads CASSRQDRGPYEQYF. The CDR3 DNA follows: TGTGCCAGCAGCAGGCAGGACAGGGGACCCTACGAGCAGTACTTC.

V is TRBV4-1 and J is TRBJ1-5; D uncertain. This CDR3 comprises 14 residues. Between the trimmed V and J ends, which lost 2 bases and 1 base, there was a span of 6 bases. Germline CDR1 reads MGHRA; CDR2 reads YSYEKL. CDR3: CASSQFTSNQPQHF. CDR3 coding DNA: TGCGCCAGCAGCCAATTTACAAGCAATCAGCCCCAGCATTTT.

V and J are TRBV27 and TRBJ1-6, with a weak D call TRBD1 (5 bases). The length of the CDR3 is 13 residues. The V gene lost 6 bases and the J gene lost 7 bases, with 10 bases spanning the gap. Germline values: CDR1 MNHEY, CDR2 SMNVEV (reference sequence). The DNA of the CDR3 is TGTGCCAGCAGCCAAAGGGGAAATTCACCCCTCCACTTT. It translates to CASSQRGNSPLHF.

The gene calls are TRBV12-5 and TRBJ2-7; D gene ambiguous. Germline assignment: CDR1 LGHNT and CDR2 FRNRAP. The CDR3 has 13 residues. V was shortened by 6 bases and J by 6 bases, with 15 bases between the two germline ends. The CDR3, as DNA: TGTGCTAGTGGGCCCTGGAACAATGGCGAGCAGTACTTC. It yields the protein CASGPWNNGEQYF.

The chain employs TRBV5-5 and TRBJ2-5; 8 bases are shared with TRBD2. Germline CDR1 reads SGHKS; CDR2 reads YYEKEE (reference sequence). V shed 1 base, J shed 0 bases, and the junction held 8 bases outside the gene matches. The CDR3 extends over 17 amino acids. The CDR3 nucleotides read TGTGCCAGCAGCTTGACCCCCCTAGCGGGTTACCAAGAGACCCAGTACTTC. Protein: CASSLTPLAGYQETQYF.

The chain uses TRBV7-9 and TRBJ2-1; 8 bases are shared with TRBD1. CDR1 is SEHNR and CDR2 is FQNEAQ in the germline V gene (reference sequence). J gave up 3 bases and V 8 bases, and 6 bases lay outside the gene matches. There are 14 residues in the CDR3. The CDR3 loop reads CASPGQGLYNEQFF. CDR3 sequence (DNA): TGTGCCAGCCCCGGACAGGGACTCTACAATGAGCAGTTCTTC.

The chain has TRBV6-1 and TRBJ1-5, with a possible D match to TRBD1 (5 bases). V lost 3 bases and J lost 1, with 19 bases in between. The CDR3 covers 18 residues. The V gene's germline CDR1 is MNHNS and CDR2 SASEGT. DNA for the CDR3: TGTGCCAGCAGTGACGCCTACAACCAGGGAGTGAGCAATCAGCCCCAGCATTTT. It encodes CASSDAYNQGVSNQPQHF.

CDR3 bases: TGTGCCAGCAGCTTAGGACTAGCCCAAGAGACCCAGTACTTC. It specifies CASSLGLAQETQYF. The rearrangement links TRBV7-9 to TRBJ2-5, with TRBD2 identical over 7 bases. Germline CDR1 and CDR2: SEHNR and FQNEAQ (reference sequence). Trimming at V came to 1 base and at J to 1 base, leaving 0 bases not matched to a gene. The length of the CDR3 is 14 residues.

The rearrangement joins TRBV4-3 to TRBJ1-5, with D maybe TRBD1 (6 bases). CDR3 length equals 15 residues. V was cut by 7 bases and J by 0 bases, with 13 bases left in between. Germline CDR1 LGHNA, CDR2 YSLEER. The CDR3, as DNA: TGCGCCAGCACTTTTAGGACAGCTAGCAATCAGCCCCAGCATTTT. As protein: CASTFRTASNQPQHF.

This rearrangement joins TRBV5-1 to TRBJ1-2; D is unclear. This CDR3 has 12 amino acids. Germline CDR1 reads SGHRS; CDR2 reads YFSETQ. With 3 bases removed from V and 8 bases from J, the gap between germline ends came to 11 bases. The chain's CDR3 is CASSSDAEGYTF. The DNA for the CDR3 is TGCGCCAGCAGCTCAGATGCGGAGGGCTACACCTTC. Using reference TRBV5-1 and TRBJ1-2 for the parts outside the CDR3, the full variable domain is KAGVTQTPRYLIKTRGQQVTLSCSPISGHRSVSWYQQTPGQGLQFLFEYFSETQRNKGNFPGRFSGRQFSNSRSEMNVSTLELGDSALYLCASSSDAEGYTFGSGTRLTVV.

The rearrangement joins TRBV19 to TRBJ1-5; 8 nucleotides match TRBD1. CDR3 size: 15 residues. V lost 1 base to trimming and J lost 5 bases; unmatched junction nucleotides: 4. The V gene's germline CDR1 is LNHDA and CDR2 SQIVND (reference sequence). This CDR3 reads CASSIGDRYDQPQHF. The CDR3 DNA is TGTGCCAGTAGTATAGGGGACAGGTACGATCAGCCCCAGCATTTT.

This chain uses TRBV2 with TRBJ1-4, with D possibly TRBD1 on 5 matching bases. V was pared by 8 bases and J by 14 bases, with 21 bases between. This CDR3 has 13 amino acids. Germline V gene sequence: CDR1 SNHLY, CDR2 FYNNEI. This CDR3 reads CASGGNRNIGLFF. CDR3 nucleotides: TGTGCCAGCGGGGGGAACCGGAATATTGGTCTGTTTTTT. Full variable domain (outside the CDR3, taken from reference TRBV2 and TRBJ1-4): EPEVTQTPSHQVTQMGQEVILRCVPISNHLYFYWYRQILGQKVEFLVSFYNNEISEKSEIFDDQFSVERPDGSNFTLKIRSTKLEDSAMYFCASGGNRNIGLFFGSGTQLSVL.

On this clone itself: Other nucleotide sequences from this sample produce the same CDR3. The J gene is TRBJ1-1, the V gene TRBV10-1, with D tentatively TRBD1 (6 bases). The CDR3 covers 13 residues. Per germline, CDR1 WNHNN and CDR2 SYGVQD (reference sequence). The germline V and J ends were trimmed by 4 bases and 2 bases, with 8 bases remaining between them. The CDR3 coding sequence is TGCGCCAGCAGTGGACAGGTCAACACTGAAGCTTTCTTT. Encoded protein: CASSGQVNTEAFF.

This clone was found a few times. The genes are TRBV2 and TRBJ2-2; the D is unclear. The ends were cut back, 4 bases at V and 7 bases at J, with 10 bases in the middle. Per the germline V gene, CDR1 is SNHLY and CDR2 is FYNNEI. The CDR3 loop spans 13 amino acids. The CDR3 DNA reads TGTGCCAGCAGTGCCCGACCTGACGGGGAGCTGTTTTTT. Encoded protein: CASSARPDGELFF.

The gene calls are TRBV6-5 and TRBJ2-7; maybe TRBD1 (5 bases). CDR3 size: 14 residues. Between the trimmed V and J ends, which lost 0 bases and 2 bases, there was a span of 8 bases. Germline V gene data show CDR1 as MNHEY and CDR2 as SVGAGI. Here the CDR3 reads CASSYSQGPYEQYF. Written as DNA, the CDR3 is TGTGCCAGCAGTTACTCCCAGGGTCCCTACGAGCAGTACTTC.

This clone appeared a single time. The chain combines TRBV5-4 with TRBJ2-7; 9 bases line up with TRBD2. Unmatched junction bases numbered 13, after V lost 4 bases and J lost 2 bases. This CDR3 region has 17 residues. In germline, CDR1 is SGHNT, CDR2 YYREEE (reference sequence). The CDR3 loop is CASSRNPTGGGAYEQYF. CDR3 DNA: TGTGCCAGCAGCCGGAACCCTACTGGCGGGGGGGCCTACGAGCAGTACTTC.

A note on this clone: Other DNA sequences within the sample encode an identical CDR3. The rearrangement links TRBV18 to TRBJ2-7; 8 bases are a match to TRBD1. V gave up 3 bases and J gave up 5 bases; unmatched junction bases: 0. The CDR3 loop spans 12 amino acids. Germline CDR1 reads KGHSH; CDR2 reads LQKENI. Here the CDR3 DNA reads TGTGCCAGCTCACCGACAGGGGACGAGCAGTACTTC. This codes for CASSPTGDEQYF.

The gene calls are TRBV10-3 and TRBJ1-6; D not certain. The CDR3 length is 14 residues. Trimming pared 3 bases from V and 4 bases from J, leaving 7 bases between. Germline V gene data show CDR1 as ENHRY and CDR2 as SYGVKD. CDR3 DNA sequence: TGTGCCATCAGTGATCGGCAGTATAATTCACCCCTCCACTTT. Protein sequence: CAISDRQYNSPLHF.

CDR3 nucleotides: TGTGCCAGCAGCCAAGAACGGCCAGGCTACGAGCAGTACTTC. Translation: CASSQERPGYEQYF. This chain links TRBV4-2 with TRBJ2-7; D is unresolved. In germline, CDR1 is LGHNA, CDR2 YNFKEQ. With 0 bases removed from V and 3 bases from J, the gap between germline ends came to 9 bases. The CDR3 has 14 amino acids.

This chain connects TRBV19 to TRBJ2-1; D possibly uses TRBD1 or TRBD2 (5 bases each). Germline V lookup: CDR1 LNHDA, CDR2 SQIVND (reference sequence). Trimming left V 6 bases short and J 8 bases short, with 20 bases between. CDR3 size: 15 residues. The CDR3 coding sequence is TGTGCCAGTAGATCCGGGACGAGGGCTCCGGATGAGCAGTTCTTC. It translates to CASRSGTRAPDEQFF. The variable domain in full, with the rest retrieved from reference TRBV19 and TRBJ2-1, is DGGITQSPKYLFRKEGQNVTLSCEQNLNHDAMYWYRQDPGQGLRLIYYSQIVNDFQKGDIAEGYSVSREKKESFPLTVTSAQKNPTAFYLCASRSGTRAPDEQFFGPGTRLTVL.

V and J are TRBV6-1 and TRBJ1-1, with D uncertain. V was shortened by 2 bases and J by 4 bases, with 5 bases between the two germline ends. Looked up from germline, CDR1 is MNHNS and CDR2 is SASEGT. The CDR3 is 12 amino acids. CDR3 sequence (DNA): TGTGCCAGCAGTGAAACGCGCACTGAAGCTTTCTTT. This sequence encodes CASSETRTEAFF.

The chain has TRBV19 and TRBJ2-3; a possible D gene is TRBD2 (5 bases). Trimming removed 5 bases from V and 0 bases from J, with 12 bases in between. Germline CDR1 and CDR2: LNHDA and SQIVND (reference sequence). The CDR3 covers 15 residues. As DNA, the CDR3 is TGTGCCAGTAGTGTATCACTAGGGAGCACAGATACGCAGTATTTT. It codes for CASSVSLGSTDTQYF.

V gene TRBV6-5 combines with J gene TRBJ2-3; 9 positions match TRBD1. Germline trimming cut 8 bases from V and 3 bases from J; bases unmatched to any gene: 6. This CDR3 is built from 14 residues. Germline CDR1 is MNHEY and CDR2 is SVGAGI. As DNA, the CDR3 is TGTGCCAGCTCCGGGACAGGGTGGACAGATACGCAGTATTTT. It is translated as CASSGTGWTDTQYF.

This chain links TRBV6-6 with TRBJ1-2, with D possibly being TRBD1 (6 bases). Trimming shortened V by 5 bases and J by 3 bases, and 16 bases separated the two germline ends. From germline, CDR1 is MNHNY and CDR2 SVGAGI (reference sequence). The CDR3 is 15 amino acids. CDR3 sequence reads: CASSIWGARDYGYTF. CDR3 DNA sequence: TGTGCCAGCAGTATATGGGGGGCGCGGGACTATGGCTACACCTTC.